The present T cell receptor beta chain was sequenced within a study of shared clonotypes between healthy human individuals. As to this clone: Additional DNA sequences in this sample encode the identical CDR3.

CDR3 length: 12 residues. Germline V gene lookup returns CDR1 SQVTM and CDR2 ANQGSEA. V shed 6 bases and J 2 bases; nucleotides not matched to a gene: 3. The method was immunoSEQ multiplex PCR; TCRdb's version includes in-frame clones alone and lacks a portion of them. The table includes 730,000 or so clones, 72% detected once. The sample comprised memory CD4+ T cells sorted from blood. Subset noted: CD45RA-negative fraction. The clonotype was recovered from a woman aged 25-40 years in good health. V is TRBV29-1 and J is TRBJ2-5; TRBD1 aligns across 7 bases. The chain's CDR3 is CSVDRNQETQYF. In DNA, the CDR3 is TGCAGCGTGGACAGGAATCAAGAGACCCAGTACTTC.